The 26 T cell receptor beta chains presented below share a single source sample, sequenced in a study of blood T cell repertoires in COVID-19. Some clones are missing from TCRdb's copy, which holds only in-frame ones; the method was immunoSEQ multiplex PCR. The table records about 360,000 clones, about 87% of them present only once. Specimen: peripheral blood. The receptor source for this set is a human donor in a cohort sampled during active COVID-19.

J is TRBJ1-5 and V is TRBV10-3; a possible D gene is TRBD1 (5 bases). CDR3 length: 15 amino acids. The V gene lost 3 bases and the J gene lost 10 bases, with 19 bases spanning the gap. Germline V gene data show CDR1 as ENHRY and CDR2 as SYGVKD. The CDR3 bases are TGTGCCATCAGTGAATTAGGTGTTGGGGGGGAACCCCAGCATTTT. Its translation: CAISELGVGGEPQHF.

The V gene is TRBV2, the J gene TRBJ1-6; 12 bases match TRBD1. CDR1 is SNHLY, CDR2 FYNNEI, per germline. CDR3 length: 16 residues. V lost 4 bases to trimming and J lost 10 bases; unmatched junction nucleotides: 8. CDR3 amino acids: CASSAGQGAFRSPLHF. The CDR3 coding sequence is TGTGCCAGCAGTGCGGGACAGGGGGCTTTCCGGTCACCCCTCCACTTT.

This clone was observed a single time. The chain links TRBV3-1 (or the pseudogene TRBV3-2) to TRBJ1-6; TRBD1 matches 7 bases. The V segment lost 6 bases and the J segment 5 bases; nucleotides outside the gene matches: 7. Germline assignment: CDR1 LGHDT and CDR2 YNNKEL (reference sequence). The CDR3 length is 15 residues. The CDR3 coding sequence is TGTGCCAGCAGTCAACCGGGACAGCATAATTCACCCCTCCACTTT. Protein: CASSQPGQHNSPLHF.

CDR3 bases: TGTGCCAGCAGTTATGGTCAGACACTTAACTATGGCTACACCTTC. This translates into CASSYGQTLNYGYTF. The chain joins TRBV6-6 to TRBJ1-2; unclear D gene. Germline values: CDR1 MNHNY, CDR2 SVGAGI (reference sequence). V lost 3 bases to trimming and J lost 1 base, with 12 bases between them. The CDR3 loop spans 15 amino acids.

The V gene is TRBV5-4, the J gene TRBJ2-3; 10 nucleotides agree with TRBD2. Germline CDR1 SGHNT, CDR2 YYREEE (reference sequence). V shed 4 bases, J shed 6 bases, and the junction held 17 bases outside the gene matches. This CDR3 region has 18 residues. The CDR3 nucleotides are TGTGCCAGCAGCCCTGGAGGGAGTAGCGGGGGGACCTACGATACGCAGTATTTT. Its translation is CASSPGGSSGGTYDTQYF.

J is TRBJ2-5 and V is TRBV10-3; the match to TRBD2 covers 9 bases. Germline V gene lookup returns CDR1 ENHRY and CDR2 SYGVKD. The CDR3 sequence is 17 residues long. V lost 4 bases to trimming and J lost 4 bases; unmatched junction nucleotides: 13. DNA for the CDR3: TGTGCCATCAGTGGAGGGCGGGAGGGGTTTTTCGGAGAGACCCAGTACTTC. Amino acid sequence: CAISGGREGFFGETQYF.

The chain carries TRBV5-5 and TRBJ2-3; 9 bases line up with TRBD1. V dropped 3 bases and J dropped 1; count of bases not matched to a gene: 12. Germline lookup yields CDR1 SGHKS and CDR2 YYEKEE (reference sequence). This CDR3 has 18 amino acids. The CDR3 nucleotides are TGTGCCAGCAGCTCCGGATACAGGGGGCCGCGGCGCACAGATACGCAGTATTTT. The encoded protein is CASSSGYRGPRRTDTQYF. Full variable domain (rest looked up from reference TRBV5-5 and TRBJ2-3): DAGVTQSPTHLIKTRGQQVTLRCSPISGHKSVSWYQQVLGQGPQFIFQYYEKEERGRGNFPDRFSARQFPNYSSELNVNALLLGDSALYLCASSSGYRGPRRTDTQYFGPGTRLTVL.

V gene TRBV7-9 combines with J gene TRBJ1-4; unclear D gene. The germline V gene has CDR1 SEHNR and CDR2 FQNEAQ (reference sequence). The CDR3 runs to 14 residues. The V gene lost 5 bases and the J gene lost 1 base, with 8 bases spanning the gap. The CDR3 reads CASSTAGTNEKLFF. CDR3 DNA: TGTGCCAGCAGCACCGCCGGAACTAATGAAAAACTGTTTTTT.

The CDR3 sequence is CASSPRMGQQETQYF. In nucleotides, the CDR3 is TGTGCCAGCAGCCCTCGTATGGGGCAGCAAGAGACCCAGTACTTC. The chain has TRBV14 and TRBJ2-5, with a tentative D call TRBD1 (5 bases). Germline values: CDR1 SGHDN, CDR2 FVKESK. The CDR3 consists of 15 residues. The V gene lost 4 bases and the J gene lost 2 bases, with 14 bases spanning the gap.

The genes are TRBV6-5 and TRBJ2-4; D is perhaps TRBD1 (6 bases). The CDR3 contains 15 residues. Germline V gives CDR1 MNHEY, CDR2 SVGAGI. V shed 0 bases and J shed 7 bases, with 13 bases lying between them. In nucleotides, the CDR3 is TGTGCCAGCAGTTACTCGGCTCAGGGGATGAACATTCAGTACTTC. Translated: CASSYSAQGMNIQYF.

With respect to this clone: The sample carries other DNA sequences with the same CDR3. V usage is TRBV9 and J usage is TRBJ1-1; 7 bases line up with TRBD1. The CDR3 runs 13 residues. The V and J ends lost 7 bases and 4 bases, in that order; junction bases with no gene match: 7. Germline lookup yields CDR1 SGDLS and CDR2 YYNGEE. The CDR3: CASSQGGGTEAFF. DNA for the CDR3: TGTGCCAGCTCGCAGGGGGGAGGCACTGAAGCTTTCTTT.

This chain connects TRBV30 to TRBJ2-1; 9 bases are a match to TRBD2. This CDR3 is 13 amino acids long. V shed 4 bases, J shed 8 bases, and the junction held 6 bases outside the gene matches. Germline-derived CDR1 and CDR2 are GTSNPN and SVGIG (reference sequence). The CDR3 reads CAWTSGTVYEQFF. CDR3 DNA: TGTGCCTGGACTAGCGGGACTGTCTATGAGCAGTTCTTC.

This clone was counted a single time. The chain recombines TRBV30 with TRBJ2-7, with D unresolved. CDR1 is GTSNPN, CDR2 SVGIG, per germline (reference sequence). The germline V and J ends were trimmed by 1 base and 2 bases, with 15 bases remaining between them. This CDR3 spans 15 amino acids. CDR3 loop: CAWSEFDTPAYEQYF. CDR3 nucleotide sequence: TGTGCCTGGAGTGAGTTTGACACCCCCGCCTACGAGCAGTACTTC.

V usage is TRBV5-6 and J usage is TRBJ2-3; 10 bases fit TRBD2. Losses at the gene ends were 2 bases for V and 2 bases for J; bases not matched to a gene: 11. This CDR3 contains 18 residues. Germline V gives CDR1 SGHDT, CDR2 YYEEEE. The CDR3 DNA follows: TGTGCCAGCAGCTTTAGCGGGGGGCCTAACCAACTCACAGATACGCAGTATTTT. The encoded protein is CASSFSGGPNQLTDTQYF.

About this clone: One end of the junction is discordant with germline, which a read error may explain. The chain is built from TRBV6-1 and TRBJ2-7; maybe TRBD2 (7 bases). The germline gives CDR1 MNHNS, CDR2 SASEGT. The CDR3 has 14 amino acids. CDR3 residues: CASSEGLGASGGGF. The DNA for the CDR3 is TGTGCCAGCAGTGAAGGTCTGGGGGCTTCGGGAGGAGGGTTC.

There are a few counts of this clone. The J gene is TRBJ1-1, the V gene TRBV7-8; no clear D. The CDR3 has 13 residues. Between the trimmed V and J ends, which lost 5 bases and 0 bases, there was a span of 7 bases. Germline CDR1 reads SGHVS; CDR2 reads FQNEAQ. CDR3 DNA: TGTGCCAGCAGCAAGGGAGTGAACACTGAAGCTTTCTTT. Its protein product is CASSKGVNTEAFF.

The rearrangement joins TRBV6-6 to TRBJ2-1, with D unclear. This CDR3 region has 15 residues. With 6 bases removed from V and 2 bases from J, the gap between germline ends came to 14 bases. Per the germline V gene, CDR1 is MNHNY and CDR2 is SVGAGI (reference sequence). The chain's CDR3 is CASRHDKSTYNEQFF. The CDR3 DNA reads TGTGCCAGCAGACACGACAAGTCTACCTACAATGAGCAGTTCTTC.

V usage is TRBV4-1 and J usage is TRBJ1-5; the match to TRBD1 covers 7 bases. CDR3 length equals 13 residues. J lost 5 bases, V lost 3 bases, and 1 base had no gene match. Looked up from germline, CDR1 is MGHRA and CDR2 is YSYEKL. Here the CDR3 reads CASSHDRDQPQHF. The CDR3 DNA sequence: TGCGCCAGCAGCCACGACAGGGATCAGCCCCAGCATTTT.

Here the CDR3 DNA reads TGTGCCAGCAGCTCACTAGCGGCCAGCTCCTACAATGAGCAGTTCTTC. Protein product: CASSSLAASSYNEQFF. The rearrangement joins TRBV5-6 to TRBJ2-1; 8 bases match TRBD2. From germline, CDR1 is SGHDT and CDR2 YYEEEE. Losses at the gene ends were 3 bases for V and 0 bases for J; bases not matched to a gene: 5. This CDR3 region has 16 residues.

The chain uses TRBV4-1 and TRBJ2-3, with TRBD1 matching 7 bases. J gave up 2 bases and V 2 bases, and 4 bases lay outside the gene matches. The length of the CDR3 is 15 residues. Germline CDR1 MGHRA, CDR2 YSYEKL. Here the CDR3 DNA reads TGCGCCAGCAGCCAACCCGACAGGGACACAGATACGCAGTATTTT. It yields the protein CASSQPDRDTDTQYF.

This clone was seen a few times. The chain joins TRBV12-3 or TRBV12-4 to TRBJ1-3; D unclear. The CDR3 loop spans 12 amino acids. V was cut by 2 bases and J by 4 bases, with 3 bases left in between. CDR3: CASSLIGNTIYF. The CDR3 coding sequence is TGTGCCAGCAGTTTAATAGGAAACACCATATATTTT.

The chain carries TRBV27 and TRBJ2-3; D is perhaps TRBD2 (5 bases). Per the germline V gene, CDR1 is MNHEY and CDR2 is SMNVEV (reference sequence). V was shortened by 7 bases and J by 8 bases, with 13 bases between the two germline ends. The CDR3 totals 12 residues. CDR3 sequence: CASKNYGGTQYF. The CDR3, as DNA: TGTGCCAGCAAAAACTATGGAGGTACGCAGTATTTT.

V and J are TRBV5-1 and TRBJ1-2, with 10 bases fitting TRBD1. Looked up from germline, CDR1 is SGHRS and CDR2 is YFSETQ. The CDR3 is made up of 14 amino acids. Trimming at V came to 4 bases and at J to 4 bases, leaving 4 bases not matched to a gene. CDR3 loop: CASSPDRGSYGYTF. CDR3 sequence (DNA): TGCGCCAGCAGCCCGGACAGGGGGAGCTATGGCTACACCTTC.

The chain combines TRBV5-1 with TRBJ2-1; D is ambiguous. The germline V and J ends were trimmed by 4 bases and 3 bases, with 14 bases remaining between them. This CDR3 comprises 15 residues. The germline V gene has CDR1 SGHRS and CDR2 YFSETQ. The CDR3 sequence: CASSPGPHGYNEQFF. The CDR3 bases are TGCGCCAGCAGCCCAGGCCCCCATGGCTACAATGAGCAGTTCTTC.

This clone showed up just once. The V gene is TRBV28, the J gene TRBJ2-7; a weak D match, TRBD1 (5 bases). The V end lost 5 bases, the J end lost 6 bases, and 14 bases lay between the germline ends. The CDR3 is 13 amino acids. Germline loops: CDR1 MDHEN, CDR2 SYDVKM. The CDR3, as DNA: TGTGCCAGCAGTATCTCCCGTAGGGGCGAGCAGTACTTC. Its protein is CASSISRRGEQYF.

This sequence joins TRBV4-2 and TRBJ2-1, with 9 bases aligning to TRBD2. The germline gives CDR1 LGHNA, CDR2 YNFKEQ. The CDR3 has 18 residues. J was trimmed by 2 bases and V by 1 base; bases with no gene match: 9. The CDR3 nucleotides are TGTGCCAGCAGCCAAGCAGCGGGGGGCCCAAAGCCCTACAATGAGCAGTTCTTC. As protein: CASSQAAGGPKPYNEQFF.